This T cell receptor (beta chain) is from a study of T-cell memory formation after mild COVID-19. This clonotype was recorded a few times. Each CDR3 protein is one row after TCRdb ran MiXCR on the 5' RACE reads. The table shows more than 150,000 distinct CDR3 sequences, with about 20% occurring only once. The CDR3 covers 18 residues. Trimming took 0 bases from V and 4 from J; bases not matched to a gene: 9. The V gene's germline CDR1 is GTSNPN and CDR2 SVGIG (reference sequence). This chain links TRBV30 with TRBJ2-1; 13 bases are shared with TRBD2. The sequenced sample was PBMCs or a T cell subset sorted from them (not recorded which). This clonotype was sampled from an adult woman who had mild COVID-19 (a few samples of this study predate the infection). Cell type and time point are not known. CDR3 region: CAWSVFLSTSGGYNEQFF. CDR3 DNA sequence: TGTGCCTGGAGTGTATTCCTTTCGACTAGCGGGGGGTACAATGAGCAGTTCTTC. Filled out from reference TRBV30 and TRBJ2-1, the complete variable domain reads SQTIHQWPATLVQPVGSPLSLECTVEGTSNPNLYWYRQAAGRGLQLLFYSVGIGQISSEVPQNLSASRPQDRQFILSSKKLLLSDSGFYLCAWSVFLSTSGGYNEQFFGPGTRLTVL.